This T cell receptor (beta chain) comes out of a study of beta chain features in type 1 diabetes. The study, taken as a whole, reports: The influence of HLA type on TCRB rearrangement stayed undetermined. PCR could preferentially amplify shorter templates, alike in patients and controls.

Reverse transcribing all isolated RNA meant expressed TCRB transcripts were sequenced. Sequenced by immunoSEQ multiplex PCR; TCRdb stores in-frame clones only, minus some. Altogether about 320,000 clones are present, 14% being singletons, with the ten largest covering 6.7%. The CDR3 is 17 amino acids. Germline loops: CDR1 SQVTM, CDR2 ANQGSEA. V lost 4 bases to trimming and J lost 0 bases; unmatched junction nucleotides: 10. This clone was seen repeatedly, ten times or more. Its cognate antigen is unknown. Sequenced material: central memory CD4+ T cells from blood. The chain uses TRBV29-1 and TRBJ2-4; TRBD1 matches at 9 bases. The sequence came from a man younger than 45 in good health. Written as DNA, the CDR3 is TGCAGCGTTGTGGGACAGGGTTTCCTTCTAGCCAAAAACATTCAGTACTTC. Translation: CSVVGQGFLLAKNIQYF.